A single sample is the source of the 24 T cell receptor beta chains below, sequenced in a study of PD-L1 blockade in urothelial cancer (dated by TCRdb to about 2017). The time point label corresponds to: peripheral blood 6 weeks after treatment start. The library relied on the immunoSEQ multiplex PCR assay. TCRdb re-hosts the immuneACCESS table, in-frame sequences only. Its copies lack some clones; in the studies checked, an unresolved V gene accounts for under half of them, and the cause for the rest is not known. Counted in this sample were approximately 91,000 clones; approximately 87% of them appeared once. The top ten constitute approximately 8.4% of the sample. The sample was PBMCs, taken around atezolizumab (anti-PD-L1) treatment. These receptor sequences come from a man aged 65-85 years with urothelial cancer.

This rearrangement joins TRBV19 to TRBJ1-1; D unclear. V gave up 1 base and J gave up 1 base, with 7 bases separating them. The CDR3 contains 14 residues. CDR1 is LNHDA, CDR2 SQIVND, per germline (reference sequence). The CDR3 is CASSIGRQNTEAFF. The DNA of the CDR3 is TGTGCCAGTAGTATAGGCAGACAGAACACTGAAGCTTTCTTT.

V is TRBV6-5 and J is TRBJ1-5; 8 bases map to TRBD1. V trimming: 0 bases; J trimming: 6 bases; junction bases outside the gene matches: 7. Germline-derived CDR1 and CDR2 are MNHEY and SVGAGI. There are 16 residues in the CDR3. Written as DNA, the CDR3 is TGTGCCAGCAGTTACTCAGCGACAGGGGTCACTCAGCCCCAGCATTTT. Translating it yields CASSYSATGVTQPQHF.

The genes are TRBV7-2 and TRBJ1-3, with D possibly being TRBD1 (5 bases). The CDR3 extends over 15 amino acids. The V end lost 5 bases, the J end lost 0 bases, and 11 bases lay between the germline ends. Germline V lookup: CDR1 SGHTA, CDR2 FQGNSA. CDR3 nucleotide sequence: TGTGCCAGCAGCCCGCAGGGTAACTCTGGAAACACCATATATTTT. Translation: CASSPQGNSGNTIYF.

J is TRBJ1-6 and V is TRBV5-6; a possible D gene is TRBD1 (6 bases). CDR3 length: 16 residues. Germline V gives CDR1 SGHDT, CDR2 YYEEEE. Trimming took off 4 bases at V and 2 bases at J, with 13 bases between the two ends. The CDR3 here is CASSARQATYNSPLHF. CDR3 DNA sequence: TGTGCCAGCAGCGCCCGACAGGCGACCTATAATTCACCCCTCCACTTT.

The V and J genes are TRBV7-8 and TRBJ1-2; D remains ambiguous. The germline V gene has CDR1 SGHVS and CDR2 FQNEAQ. With 2 bases removed from V and 8 bases from J, the gap between germline ends came to 15 bases. This CDR3 has 14 residues. DNA of the CDR3: TGTGCCAGCAGCTTAACCCGGGAGGTGGGGGGCTACACCTTC. It translates to CASSLTREVGGYTF. Full variable domain (missing parts from reference TRBV7-8 and TRBJ1-2): GAGVSQSPRYKVAKRGQDVALRCDPISGHVSLFWYQQALGQGPEFLTYFQNEAQLDKSGLPSDRFFAERPEGSVSTLKIQRTQQEDSAVYLCASSLTREVGGYTFGSGTRLTVV.

J is TRBJ2-7 and V is TRBV28; D ambiguous. Looked up from germline, CDR1 is MDHEN and CDR2 is SYDVKM. V shed 3 bases and J shed 5 bases, with 8 bases lying between them. This CDR3 region has 12 residues. DNA for the CDR3: TGTGCCAGCAGTTTGGGCGTCAACGAGCAGTACTTC. It yields the protein CASSLGVNEQYF.

This clone was counted only a few times. The chain employs TRBV10-2 and TRBJ1-3; unclear D gene. With 9 bases removed from V and 0 bases from J, the gap between germline ends came to 12 bases. The CDR3 loop spans 14 amino acids. Germline V gives CDR1 WSHSY, CDR2 SAAADI. The DNA of the CDR3 is TGCGCCAGTTTACAGCACCCCTCTGGAAACACCATATATTTT. Its protein is CASLQHPSGNTIYF.

The V and J genes are TRBV2 and TRBJ2-1; the D gene is possibly TRBD2 (5 bases). From germline, CDR1 is SNHLY and CDR2 FYNNEI. Deletions cut 4 bases from V and 7 bases from J, with 8 bases between. The CDR3 has 12 amino acids. This CDR3 is CASSGPGNEQFF. CDR3 sequence (DNA): TGTGCCAGCAGTGGACCGGGGAATGAGCAGTTCTTC.

V gene TRBV27 combines with J gene TRBJ2-5; 7 nucleotides align to TRBD2. The ends lost 4 bases at V and 5 bases at J; junction bases unmatched: 13. Germline lookup yields CDR1 MNHEY and CDR2 SMNVEV (reference sequence). There are 16 residues in the CDR3. CDR3 DNA: TGTGCCAGCAGTTACTCGCTGGGGGGGGGTGGGGAGACCCAGTACTTC. This translates into CASSYSLGGGGETQYF.

In this sample, this clone turned up once. The chain links TRBV9 to TRBJ2-5, with D unresolved. CDR1 is SGDLS, CDR2 YYNGEE, per germline. CDR3 length: 15 amino acids. V dropped 0 bases and J dropped 2 bases, with 11 bases sitting between them. The CDR3 DNA is TGTGCCAGCAGCGTAGGGGTGGCGGATCAAGAGACCCAGTACTTC. It yields the protein CASSVGVADQETQYF. Full variable domain (remainder filled in from reference TRBV9 and TRBJ2-5): DSGVTQTPKHLITATGQRVTLRCSPRSGDLSVYWYQQSLDQGLQFLIQYYNGEERAKGNILERFSAQQFPDLHSELNLSSLELGDSALYFCASSVGVADQETQYFGPGTRLLVL.

The CDR3 coding sequence is TGTGCCAGCAGCAAGGGGGCAGGGAAGGGGACTGAAGCTTTCTTT. Translating gives CASSKGAGKGTEAFF. The V gene is TRBV21-1, the J gene TRBJ1-1; the D call of TRBD1 is as the table states it, not checked on the DNA. TRBV21-1 is termed a pseudogene. This CDR3 region has 15 residues.

In this sample, this clone turned up a few times. J is TRBJ1-1 and V is TRBV7-2; D uncertain. Trimming pared 2 bases from V and 8 bases from J, leaving 12 bases between. Germline V lookup: CDR1 SGHTA, CDR2 FQGNSA. The CDR3 is made up of 13 amino acids. The CDR3 spells CASSLMASTEAFF. For the CDR3, the DNA is TGTGCCAGCAGCTTAATGGCATCCACCGAAGCTTTCTTT.

The chain links TRBV7-2 to TRBJ1-3; 8 nucleotides align to TRBD1. The V gene's germline CDR1 is SGHTA and CDR2 FQGNSA. V lost 5 bases to trimming and J lost 6 bases; unmatched junction nucleotides: 6. This CDR3 comprises 14 residues. The CDR3 nucleotides read TGTGCCAGCAGCAGAGGACAGGGTGAAAACACCATATATTTT. This encodes CASSRGQGENTIYF. Supplemented by reference TRBV7-2 and TRBJ1-3, the full variable domain reads GAGVSQSPSNKVTEKGKDVELRCDPISGHTALYWYRQSLGQGLEFLIYFQGNSAPDKSGLPSDRFSAERTGGSVSTLTIQRTQQEDSAVYLCASSRGQGENTIYFGEGSWLTVV.

The chain combines TRBV6-5 with TRBJ2-7, with D perhaps TRBD1 (5 bases). Looked up from germline, CDR1 is MNHEY and CDR2 is SVGAGI. This CDR3 is built from 13 residues. The V end was cut by 2 bases, the J end by 5 bases, with 10 bases between. The CDR3 nucleotides are TGTGCCAGCAGTTACGGTCCAGGGAACGAGCAGTACTTC. Protein: CASSYGPGNEQYF.

The chain couples TRBV6-6 to TRBJ1-2; 10 bases agree with TRBD1. This CDR3 is 14 amino acids long. V shed 4 bases and J 5 bases; nucleotides not matched to a gene: 4. The V gene's germline CDR1 is MNHNY and CDR2 SVGAGI (reference sequence). The CDR3 nucleotides are TGTGCCAGCAGTTTCGGGACAGGGGTTTATGGCTACACCTTC. This encodes CASSFGTGVYGYTF.

The chain combines TRBV7-2 with TRBJ2-5; D is unresolved. CDR1 and CDR2 (germline): SGHTA, FQGNSA. V was cut by 5 bases and J by 5 bases, with 21 bases left in between. The CDR3 has 16 amino acids. CDR3 DNA: TGTGCCAGCAGCCCCCCGGGTCTCACCTTCTCCGAGACCCAGTACTTC. Its translation is CASSPPGLTFSETQYF.

This rearrangement joins TRBV10-2 to TRBJ1-1, with a possible D match to TRBD1 (5 bases). V was cut by 3 bases and J by 1 base, with 6 bases left in between. The germline gives CDR1 WSHSY, CDR2 SAAADI. There are 13 residues in the CDR3. The CDR3: CASSDGGNTEAFF. For the CDR3, the DNA is TGCGCCAGCAGTGACGGGGGGAACACTGAAGCTTTCTTT.

This clone was seen just once. The chain recombines TRBV6-5 with TRBJ1-6; a possible D gene is TRBD1 (5 bases). V was clipped by 5 bases and J by 4 bases, with 9 bases between them. CDR3 length equals 14 residues. CDR1 is MNHEY, CDR2 SVGAGI, per germline. Here the CDR3 reads CASSVTDYNSPLHF. Here the CDR3 DNA reads TGTGCCAGCAGTGTGACAGATTATAATTCACCCCTCCACTTT.

The table lists this clone with a count of one. The rearrangement links TRBV6-1 to TRBJ2-1; tentative D call: TRBD1 (5 bases). CDR1 and CDR2 (germline): MNHNS, SASEGT. Deletions cut 2 bases from V and 4 bases from J, with 15 bases between. The CDR3 covers 16 residues. In DNA form, the CDR3 reads TGTGCCAGCAGTGAAAATGGGCAGGGTTTATACAATGAGCAGTTCTTC. It codes for CASSENGQGLYNEQFF.

The chain is built from TRBV14 and TRBJ2-5; a weak D match, TRBD1 (6 bases). Germline V gene lookup returns CDR1 SGHDN and CDR2 FVKESK. V shed 0 bases and J shed 7 bases, with 15 bases lying between them. The CDR3 spans 15 residues. The CDR3 loop reads CASSQDQGRDGTQYF. In DNA, the CDR3 is TGTGCCAGCAGCCAAGATCAGGGGCGCGACGGGACCCAGTACTTC.

V and J are TRBV6-5 and TRBJ1-2; 9 nucleotides line up with TRBD1. With 4 bases clipped from V and 6 bases from J, the junction kept 6 bases outside the gene matches. The CDR3 runs 14 residues. CDR1 and CDR2 (germline): MNHEY, SVGAGI. Here the CDR3 reads CASSSYRGQDGYTF. CDR3 nucleotide sequence: TGTGCCAGCAGTTCATACAGGGGGCAAGATGGCTACACCTTC.

J is TRBJ2-5 and V is TRBV5-4; 7 bases are a match to TRBD1. From germline, CDR1 is SGHNT and CDR2 YYREEE (reference sequence). The CDR3 extends over 13 amino acids. V lost 5 bases and J lost 4; bases outside the gene matches: 5. CDR3 residues: CASSPDRVETQYF. DNA for the CDR3: TGTGCCAGCAGTCCCGACAGGGTAGAGACCCAGTACTTC.

This clone has ten or more counts. The V and J genes are TRBV7-8 and TRBJ1-5, with a tentative D call TRBD1 (6 bases). The CDR3 is made up of 16 amino acids. CDR1 is SGHVS and CDR2 is FQNEAQ in the germline V gene. Between the trimmed V and J ends, which lost 2 bases and 3 bases, there was a span of 14 bases. Here the CDR3 reads CASSLRVAGDNQPQHF. The CDR3, as DNA: TGTGCCAGCAGCTTAAGGGTGGCAGGGGACAATCAGCCCCAGCATTTT.

This chain uses TRBV25-1 with TRBJ1-3, with a tentative D call TRBD1 (6 bases). Germline CDR1 MGHDK, CDR2 SYGVNS. The CDR3 is 15 amino acids. Trimming left V 4 bases short and J 4 bases short, with 14 bases between. CDR3 sequence (DNA): TGTGCCAGCAGTGTAACAGGGTCTTCGGGAAACACCATATATTTT. It translates to CASSVTGSSGNTIYF.